This T cell receptor (beta chain) came from a study of cytomegalovirus exposure and HLA in healthy donors. Study-wide points: It has been reported that TCR beta sequences accurately predicted the HLA-A and HLA-B alleles of most subjects. Exclusion as indistinguishable affected some V segments, including TRBV6-2 and TRBV6-3.

Both 60 Vbeta primers and 13 Jbeta primers went into the PCR. Clones were read by immunoSEQ multiplex PCR, and TCRdb kept only the in-frame ones, dropping some. The table lists about 120,000 clones, more than 60% of them singletons. This clone was recorded a few times. Its matching antigen is unknown. This CDR3 comprises 15 residues. V dropped 4 bases and J dropped 2 bases, with 15 bases sitting between them. CDR1 and CDR2 (germline): MGHRA, YSYEKL. When sampled, the donors appeared nominally healthy, though they likely had unrecorded immune exposures. This sequence joins TRBV4-1 and TRBJ2-7; tentatively, D is TRBD1 (6 bases). Sequencing was done on a sample of PBMCs. The receptor was derived from a woman aged 40 to 49 in good health and CMV-seropositive. The CDR3 bases are TGCGCCAGCAGCCCTAGACAGGATCGGGCCTACGAGCAGTACTTC. Translating gives CASSPRQDRAYEQYF.